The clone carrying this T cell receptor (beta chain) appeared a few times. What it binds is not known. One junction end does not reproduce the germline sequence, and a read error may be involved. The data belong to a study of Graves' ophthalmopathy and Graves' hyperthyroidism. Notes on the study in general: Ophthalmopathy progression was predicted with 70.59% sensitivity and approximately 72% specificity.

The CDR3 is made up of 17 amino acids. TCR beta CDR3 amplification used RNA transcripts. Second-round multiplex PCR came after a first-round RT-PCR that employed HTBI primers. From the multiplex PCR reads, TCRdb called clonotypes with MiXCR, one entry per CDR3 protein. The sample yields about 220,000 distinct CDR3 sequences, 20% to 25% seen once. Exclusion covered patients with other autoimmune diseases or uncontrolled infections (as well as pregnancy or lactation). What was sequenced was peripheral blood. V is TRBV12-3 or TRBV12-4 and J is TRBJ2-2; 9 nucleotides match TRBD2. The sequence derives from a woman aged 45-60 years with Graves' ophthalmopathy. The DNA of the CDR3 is TGTGCCAGCACCCATTCAAGCGGGAGGAGTGGCGCCGGGGAGTTGTTTTTT. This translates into CASTHSSGRSGAGELFF.